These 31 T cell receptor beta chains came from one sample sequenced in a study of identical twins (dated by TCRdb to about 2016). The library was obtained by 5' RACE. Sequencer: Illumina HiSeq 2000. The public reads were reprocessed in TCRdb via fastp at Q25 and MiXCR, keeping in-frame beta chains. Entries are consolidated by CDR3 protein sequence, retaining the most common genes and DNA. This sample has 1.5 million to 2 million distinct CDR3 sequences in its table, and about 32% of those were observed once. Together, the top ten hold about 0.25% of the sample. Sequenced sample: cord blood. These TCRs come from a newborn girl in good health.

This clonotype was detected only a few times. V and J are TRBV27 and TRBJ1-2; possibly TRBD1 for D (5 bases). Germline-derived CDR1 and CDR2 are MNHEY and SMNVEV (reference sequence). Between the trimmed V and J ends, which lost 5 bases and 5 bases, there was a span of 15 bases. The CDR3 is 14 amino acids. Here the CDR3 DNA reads TGTGCCAGCAGTCCCTGGGACGGCTTATATGGCTACACCTTC. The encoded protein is CASSPWDGLYGYTF.

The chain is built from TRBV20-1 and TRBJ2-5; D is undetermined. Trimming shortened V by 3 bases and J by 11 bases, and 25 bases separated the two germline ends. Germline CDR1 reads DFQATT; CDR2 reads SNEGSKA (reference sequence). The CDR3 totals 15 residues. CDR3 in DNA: TGCAGTGCTAGTCCTGCGGATTATTCCTACAATGAGCAGTACTTC. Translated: CSASPADYSYNEQYF.

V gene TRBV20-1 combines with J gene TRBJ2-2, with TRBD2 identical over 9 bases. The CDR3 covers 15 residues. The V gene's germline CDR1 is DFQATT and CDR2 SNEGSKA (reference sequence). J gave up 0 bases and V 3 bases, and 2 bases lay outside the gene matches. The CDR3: CSARSGGSNTGELFF. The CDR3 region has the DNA TGCAGTGCTAGGAGCGGGGGGTCGAACACCGGGGAGCTGTTTTTT.

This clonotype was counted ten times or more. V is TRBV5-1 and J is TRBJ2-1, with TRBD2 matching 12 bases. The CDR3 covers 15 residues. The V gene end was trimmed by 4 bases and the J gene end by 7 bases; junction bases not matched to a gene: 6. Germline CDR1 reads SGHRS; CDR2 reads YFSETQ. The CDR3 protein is CASSPLAGGNNEQFF. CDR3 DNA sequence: TGCGCCAGCAGCCCCCTAGCGGGAGGGAATAATGAGCAGTTCTTC.

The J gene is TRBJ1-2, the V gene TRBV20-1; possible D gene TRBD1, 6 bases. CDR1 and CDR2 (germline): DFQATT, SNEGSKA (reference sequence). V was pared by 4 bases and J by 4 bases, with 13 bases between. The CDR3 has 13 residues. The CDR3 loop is CSANRDISYGYTF. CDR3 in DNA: TGCAGTGCTAACCGGGACATTTCCTATGGCTACACCTTC.

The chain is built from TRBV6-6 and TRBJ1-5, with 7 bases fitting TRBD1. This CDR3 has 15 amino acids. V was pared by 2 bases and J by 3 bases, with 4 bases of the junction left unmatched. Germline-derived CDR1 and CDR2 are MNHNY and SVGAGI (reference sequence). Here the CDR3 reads CASSYDRVYNQPQHF. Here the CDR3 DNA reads TGTGCCAGCAGTTACGACAGGGTTTACAATCAGCCCCAGCATTTT.

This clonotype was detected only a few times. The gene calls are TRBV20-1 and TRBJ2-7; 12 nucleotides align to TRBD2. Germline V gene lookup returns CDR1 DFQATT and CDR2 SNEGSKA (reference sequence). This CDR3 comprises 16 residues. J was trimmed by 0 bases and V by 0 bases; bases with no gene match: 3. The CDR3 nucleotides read TGCAGTGCTAGAGACGCTAGCGGGGGGGCCTCCTACGAGCAGTACTTC. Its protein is CSARDASGGASYEQYF.

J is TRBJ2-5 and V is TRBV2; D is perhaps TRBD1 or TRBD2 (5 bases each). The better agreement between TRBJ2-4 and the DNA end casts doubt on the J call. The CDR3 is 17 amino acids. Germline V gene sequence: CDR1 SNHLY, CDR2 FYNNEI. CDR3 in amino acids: CASSQLAWGLSKNIQYF. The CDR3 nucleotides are TGTGCCAGCAGTCAGCTAGCTTGGGGGTTGAGCAAAAACATTCAGTACTTC.

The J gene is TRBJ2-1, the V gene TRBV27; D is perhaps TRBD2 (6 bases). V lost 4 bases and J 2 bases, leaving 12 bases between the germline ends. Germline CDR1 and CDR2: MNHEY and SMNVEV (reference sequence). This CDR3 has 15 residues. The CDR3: CASSSLAPPYNEQFF. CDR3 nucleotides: TGTGCCAGCAGTTCCCTAGCGCCCCCCTACAATGAGCAGTTCTTC.

The CDR3 nucleotides read TGTGCCAGCTCACCATTGGGCTATGAGCAGTTCTTC. Translating it yields CASSPLGYEQFF. This sequence joins TRBV18 and TRBJ2-1; D not resolved. Trimming cost V 2 bases and J 8 bases, with 7 bases left between them. CDR1 is KGHSH, CDR2 LQKENI, per germline. The CDR3 covers 12 residues.

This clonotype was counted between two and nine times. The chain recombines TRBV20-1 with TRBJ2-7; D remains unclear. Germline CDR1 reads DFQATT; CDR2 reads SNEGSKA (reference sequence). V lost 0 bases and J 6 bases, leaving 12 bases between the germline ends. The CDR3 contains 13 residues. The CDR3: CSARDSGLGEQYF. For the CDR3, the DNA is TGCAGTGCTAGAGATTCGGGTTTAGGCGAGCAGTACTTC.

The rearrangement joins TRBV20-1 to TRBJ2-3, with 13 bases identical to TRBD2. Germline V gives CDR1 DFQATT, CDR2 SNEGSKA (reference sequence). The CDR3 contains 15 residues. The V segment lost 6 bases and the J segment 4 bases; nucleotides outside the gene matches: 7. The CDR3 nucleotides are TGCAGTGCCCTTACGACTAGCGGGGGGTCAGATACGCAGTATTTT. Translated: CSALTTSGGSDTQYF.

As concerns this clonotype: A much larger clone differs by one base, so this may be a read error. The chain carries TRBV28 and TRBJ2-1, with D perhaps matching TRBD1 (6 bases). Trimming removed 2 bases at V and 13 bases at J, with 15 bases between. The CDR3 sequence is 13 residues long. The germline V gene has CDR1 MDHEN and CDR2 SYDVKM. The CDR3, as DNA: TGTGCCAGCAGTTTAGGACAGATGGAGACCCAGTTCTTC. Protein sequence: CASSLGQMETQFF.

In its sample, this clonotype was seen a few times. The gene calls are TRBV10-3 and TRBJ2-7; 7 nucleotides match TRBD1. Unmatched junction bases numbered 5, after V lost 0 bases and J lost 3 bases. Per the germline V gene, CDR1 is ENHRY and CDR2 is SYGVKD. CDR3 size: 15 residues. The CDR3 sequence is CAISESDRARYEQYF. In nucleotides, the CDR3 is TGTGCCATCAGTGAGTCCGACAGGGCCCGCTACGAGCAGTACTTC.

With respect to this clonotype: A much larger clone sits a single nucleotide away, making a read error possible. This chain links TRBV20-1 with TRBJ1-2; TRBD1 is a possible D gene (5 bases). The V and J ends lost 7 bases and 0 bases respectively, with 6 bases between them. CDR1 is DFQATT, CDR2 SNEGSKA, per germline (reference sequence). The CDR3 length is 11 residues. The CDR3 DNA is TGCAGTGGGACAACTAACTATGGCTACACCTTC. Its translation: CSGTTNYGYTF.

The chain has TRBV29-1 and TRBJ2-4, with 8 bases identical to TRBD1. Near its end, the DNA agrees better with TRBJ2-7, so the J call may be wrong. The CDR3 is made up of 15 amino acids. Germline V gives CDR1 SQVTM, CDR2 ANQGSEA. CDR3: CSVPTRTGKPYEQYF. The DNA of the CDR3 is TGCAGCGTTCCGACCCGGACAGGGAAGCCATACGAGCAGTACTTC.

This CDR3 is CSVGRWGGDTEAFF. The CDR3 DNA is TGCAGCGTTGGGCGATGGGGAGGGGACACTGAAGCTTTCTTT. This chain links TRBV29-1 with TRBJ1-1; tentatively, D is TRBD1 (5 bases). The CDR3 is 14 residues long. CDR1 is SQVTM, CDR2 ANQGSEA, per germline. V lost 4 bases and J lost 3, with 15 bases in between.

The CDR3 loop reads CASSPYTSGRASYEQYF. The DNA for the CDR3 is TGTGCCAGCAGTCCGTATACTAGCGGGAGGGCCTCCTACGAGCAGTACTTC. V is TRBV27 and J is TRBJ2-7, with TRBD2 identical over 13 bases. From germline, CDR1 is MNHEY and CDR2 SMNVEV (reference sequence). V lost 5 bases and J lost 0; bases outside the gene matches: 7. The CDR3 loop spans 17 amino acids.

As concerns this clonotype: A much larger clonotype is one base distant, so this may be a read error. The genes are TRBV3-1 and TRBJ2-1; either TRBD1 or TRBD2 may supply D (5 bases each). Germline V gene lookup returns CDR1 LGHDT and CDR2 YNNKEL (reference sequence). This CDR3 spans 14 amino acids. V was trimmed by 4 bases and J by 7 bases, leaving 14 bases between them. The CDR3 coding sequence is TGTGCCAGCAGCCGAGATCTTGAGGGGAATGAGCAGTTCTTC. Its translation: CASSRDLEGNEQFF.

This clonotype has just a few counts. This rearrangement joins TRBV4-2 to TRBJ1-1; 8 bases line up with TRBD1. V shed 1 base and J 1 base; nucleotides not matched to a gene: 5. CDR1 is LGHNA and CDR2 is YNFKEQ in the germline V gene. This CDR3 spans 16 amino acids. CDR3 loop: CASSQAGRGQNTEAFF. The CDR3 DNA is TGTGCCAGCAGCCAAGCTGGCAGGGGGCAGAACACTGAAGCTTTCTTT.

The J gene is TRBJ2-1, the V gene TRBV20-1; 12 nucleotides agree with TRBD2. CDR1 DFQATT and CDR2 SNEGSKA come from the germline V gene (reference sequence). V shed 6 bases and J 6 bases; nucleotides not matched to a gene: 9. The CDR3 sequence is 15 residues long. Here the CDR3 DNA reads TGCAGTGCCCCTGGGGGACTAGCGGGTTCCAATGAGCAGTTCTTC. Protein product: CSAPGGLAGSNEQFF.

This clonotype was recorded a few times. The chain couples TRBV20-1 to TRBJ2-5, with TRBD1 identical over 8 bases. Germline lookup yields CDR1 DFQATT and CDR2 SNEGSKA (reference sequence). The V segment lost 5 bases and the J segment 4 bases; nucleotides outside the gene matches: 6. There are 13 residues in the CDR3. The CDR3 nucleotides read TGCAGTGCTTCGACAGGGGACGGAGAGACCCAGTACTTC. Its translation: CSASTGDGETQYF.

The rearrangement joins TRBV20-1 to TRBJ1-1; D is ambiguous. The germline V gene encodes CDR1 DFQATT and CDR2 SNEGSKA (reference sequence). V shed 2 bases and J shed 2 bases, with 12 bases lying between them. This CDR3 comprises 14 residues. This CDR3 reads CSARNPFDNTEAFF. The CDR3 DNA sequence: TGCAGTGCTAGAAATCCTTTCGACAACACTGAAGCTTTCTTT.

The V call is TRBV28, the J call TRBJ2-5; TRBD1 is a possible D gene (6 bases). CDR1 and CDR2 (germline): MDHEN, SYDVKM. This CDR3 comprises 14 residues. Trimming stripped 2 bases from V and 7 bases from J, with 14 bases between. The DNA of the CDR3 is TGTGCCAGCAGTTTAGCCCAGGGGCGGGTGACCCAGTACTTC. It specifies CASSLAQGRVTQYF.

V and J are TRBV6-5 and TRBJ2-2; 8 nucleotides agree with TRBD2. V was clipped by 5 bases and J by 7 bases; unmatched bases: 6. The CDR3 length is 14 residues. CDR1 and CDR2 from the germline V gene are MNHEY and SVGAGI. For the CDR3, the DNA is TGTGCCAGCAGTCCCGGGACTAGGATCGGGGAGCTGTTTTTT. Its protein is CASSPGTRIGELFF.

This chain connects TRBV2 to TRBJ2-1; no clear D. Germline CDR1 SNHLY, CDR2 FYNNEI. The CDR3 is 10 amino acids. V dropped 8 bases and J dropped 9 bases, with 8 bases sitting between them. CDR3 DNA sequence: TGTGCCAGCGGGTTAGGTGAGCAGTTCTTC. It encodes CASGLGEQFF.

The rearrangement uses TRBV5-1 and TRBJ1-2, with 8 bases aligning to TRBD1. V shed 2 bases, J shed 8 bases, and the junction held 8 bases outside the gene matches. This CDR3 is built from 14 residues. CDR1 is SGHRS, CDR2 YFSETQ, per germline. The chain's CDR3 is CASSLTAPGGGYTF. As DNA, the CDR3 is TGCGCCAGCAGCTTAACCGCTCCAGGGGGCGGCTACACCTTC.

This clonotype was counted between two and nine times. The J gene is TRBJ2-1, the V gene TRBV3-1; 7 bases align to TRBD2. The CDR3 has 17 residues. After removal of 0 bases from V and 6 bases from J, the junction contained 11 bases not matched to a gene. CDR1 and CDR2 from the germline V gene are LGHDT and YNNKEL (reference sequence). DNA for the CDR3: TGTGCCAGCAGCCAAGAAAGTTTGTGGGGACTAATCAATGAGCAGTTCTTC. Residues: CASSQESLWGLINEQFF.

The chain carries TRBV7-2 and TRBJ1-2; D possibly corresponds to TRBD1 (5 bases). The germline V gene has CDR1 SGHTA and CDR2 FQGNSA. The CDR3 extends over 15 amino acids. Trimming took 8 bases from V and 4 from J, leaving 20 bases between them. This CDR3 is CASQRELQGLYGYTF. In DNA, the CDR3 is TGTGCCAGCCAGAGGGAGTTGCAGGGACTCTATGGCTACACCTTC.

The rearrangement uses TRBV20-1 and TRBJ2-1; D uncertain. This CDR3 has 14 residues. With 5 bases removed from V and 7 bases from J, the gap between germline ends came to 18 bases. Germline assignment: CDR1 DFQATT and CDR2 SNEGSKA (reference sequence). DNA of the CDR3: TGCAGTGCTGATGCAGGTGGTGGCCCAAATGAGCAGTTCTTC. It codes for CSADAGGGPNEQFF.

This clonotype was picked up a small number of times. The CDR3 loop reads CASSLAPGLNNEQFF. The DNA for the CDR3 is TGTGCCAGCAGCTTAGCCCCGGGACTCAACAATGAGCAGTTCTTC. The chain uses TRBV11-3 and TRBJ2-1; D perhaps matches TRBD2 (6 bases). Looked up from germline, CDR1 is SGHNT and CDR2 is YENEEA. The V gene lost 1 base and the J gene lost 5 bases, with 12 bases spanning the gap. There are 15 residues in the CDR3.